The rows below give T cell receptor beta chains drawn from one sample of a study of CD8 T cells in ankylosing spondylitis. MiXCR was run by TCRdb on the 5' RACE reads, yielding one entry per CDR3 protein. The data hold some 54,000 distinct CDR3 sequences, with 7.4% observed a single time. The sample consisted of blood, either unsorted or a sorted T cell fraction (not recorded which). The receptors were sampled from a female donor with ankylosing spondylitis or in good health (not recorded which). Each CDR3 is given with its conserved first and last residue. Clone size is not always given. Where it is, it says once, few, many or a class for expanded clones.

size	V	CDR3
many	TRBV12-3/TRBV12-4	CASSFWGGLGGNTIYF
many	TRBV14	CASSQDRSVKGSRTQYF
many	TRBV12-3/TRBV12-4	CASRLTGGSTGELFF
many	TRBV7-3	CASSFEGNSPLHF
many	TRBV20-1	CSSGTVYNEQFF
many	TRBV7-2	CASSLTGQGKQPQHF
many	TRBV5-8	CASSIGLGNTEAFF
many	TRBV10-3	CAMGTATYEQYF
many	TRBV4-3	CASSQTVNSPLHF
many	TRBV25-1	CASSDGTGQGEKLFF
few	TRBV5-1	CASSTQGSDTQYF
many	TRBV24-1	CATSDTFRVEQFF
many	TRBV12-5	CASGPRTAGELFF
many	TRBV7-3	CASSSDRGEKLFF
NA	TRBV23-1	CASRPRWMDEKLFF
many	TRBV5-5	CASSLDLWYSPLHF
many	TRBV24-1	CATSDLRNEQFF
many	TRBV4-1	CASSQGDRRDYGYTF
NA	TRBV5-1	CASSPGTDYLYGYTF
many	TRBV29-1	CSVGAFIGSYNEQFF
many	TRBV29-1	CSVMTDANTGELFF
NA	TRBV29-1	CSVEARTQGTRSYEQYF
many	TRBV6-1	CASIRLGEPSYNEQFF
many	TRBV5-1	CASSLVAGSSYNEQFF
few	TRBV11-2	CASSLSPPSGGALAKNIQYF
many	TRBV2	CASSVDDIQYNEQFF
NA	TRBV29-1	CSVGQGPGQPQHF
NA	TRBV15	CATQEILDTEAFF
many	TRBV10-3	CAISNSQGNEQFF
many	TRBV5-1	CASSLMTGRTDTQYF
many	TRBV10-3	CAISETNIKLGNTIYF
many	TRBV6-1	CASMQGGNYGYTF
NA	TRBV27	CASSSIDGAGTEAFF
NA	TRBV13	CASSLEGDPNEKLFF
many	TRBV28	CASSFYRAPYGYTF
NA	TRBV18	CASSPPSETQYF
many	TRBV7-9	CASSRVQDSRGYTF
many	TRBV5-1	CASSSQGTGELFF
many	TRBV12-3/TRBV12-4	CASSLDPGANVLTF
few	TRBV18	CASSPPLAGPYYNEQFF
many	TRBV12-3/TRBV12-4	CASKNGQVNTEAFF
many	TRBV9	CASSARVNYGYTF
many	TRBV5-5	CASSLSSYEQYF
NA	TRBV20-1	CSASDRAWSGAFF
many	TRBV20-1	CSAPPQGGGYTDTQYF
NA	TRBV12-3/TRBV12-4	CASSTAQKQYF
many	TRBV25-1	CASSPRGGTRPYGYTF
few	TRBV19	CASSRTSGDQETQYF
many	TRBV12-3/TRBV12-4	CASIRTGVTYNEQFF